Below, 26 T cell receptor beta chains from the same sample are listed, as sequenced in a study of blood T cells in healthy people across ages. A second about 6 to 12 cycle PCR used barcoded and J-beta primers. Each CDR3 protein is one row after TCRdb ran MiXCR on the 5' RACE reads. The sample contains roughly 1,000,000 distinct CDR3 sequences, around 27% of which appear only once. Separately, the same data were catalogued under a study of T cells of mothers and their children.

The sequenced sample consisted of blood. Receptors originate from a girl aged 2-10 years in good health.

This clonotype was seen more than once but under ten times. The chain joins TRBV6-1 to TRBJ2-5; D is perhaps TRBD1 (5 bases). Deletions cut 5 bases from V and 0 bases from J, with 7 bases between. From germline, CDR1 is MNHNS and CDR2 SASEGT. The CDR3 covers 13 residues. CDR3 DNA: TGTGCCAGCAGTCGACAGTACCAAGAGACCCAGTACTTC. It encodes CASSRQYQETQYF.

This clonotype was observed a few times. The CDR3 loop is CASSILGRETQYF. Written as DNA, the CDR3 is TGTGCCAGCAGCATACTAGGTCGGGAGACCCAGTACTTC. This sequence joins TRBV7-8 and TRBJ2-5; the D gene is possibly TRBD2 (5 bases). The V end was cut by 5 bases, the J end by 5 bases, with 12 bases between. Per the germline V gene, CDR1 is SGHVS and CDR2 is FQNEAQ. The CDR3 spans 13 residues.

This clonotype was recorded a few times. The chain is built from TRBV4-1 and TRBJ2-1, with unresolved D. V was pared by 1 base and J by 9 bases, with 13 bases between. There are 14 residues in the CDR3. The germline gives CDR1 MGHRA, CDR2 YSYEKL. The CDR3 bases are TGCGCCAGCAGCCAAGCTTTGACCCTCACTGAGCAGTTCTTC. This encodes CASSQALTLTEQFF.

This clonotype has a handful of counts. The rearrangement joins TRBV29-1 to TRBJ2-7; 7 nucleotides align to TRBD1. The junction had 3 bases not matched to a gene; V was cut back by 4 bases and J by 3 bases. Germline V gene sequence: CDR1 SQVTM, CDR2 ANQGSEA. The CDR3 spans 12 residues. The chain's CDR3 is CSVATGIYEQYF. In DNA, the CDR3 is TGCAGCGTTGCGACAGGGATCTACGAGCAGTACTTC.

This clonotype occurred a few times. The chain links TRBV7-2 to TRBJ2-3, with 7 positions matching TRBD2. Germline CDR1 is SGHTA and CDR2 is FQGNSA. The CDR3 length is 17 residues. Germline trimming cut 3 bases from V and 2 bases from J; bases unmatched to any gene: 11. The CDR3, as DNA: TGTGCCAGCAGCTTGACTAGCCCCTTCTCGTTCACAGATACGCAGTATTTT. Translation: CASSLTSPFSFTDTQYF.

The CDR3 spells CSAGGLANTDTQYF. The CDR3 nucleotides are TGCAGTGCTGGGGGACTAGCGAACACAGATACGCAGTATTTT. V gene TRBV20-1 combines with J gene TRBJ2-3; 10 nucleotides match TRBD2. The CDR3 covers 14 residues. Looked up from germline, CDR1 is DFQATT and CDR2 is SNEGSKA (reference sequence). J was trimmed by 2 bases and V by 5 bases; bases with no gene match: 4.

This clonotype was observed a handful of times. The chain recombines TRBV28 with TRBJ1-2; D possibly corresponds to TRBD1 (6 bases). Germline values: CDR1 MDHEN, CDR2 SYDVKM. Trimming stripped 11 bases from V and 7 bases from J, with 17 bases between. The CDR3 contains 12 residues. CDR3 residues: CAVLARGVGYTF. CDR3 nucleotides: TGTGCCGTCTTGGCCAGGGGTGTTGGCTACACCTTC.

The chain couples TRBV20-1 to TRBJ2-1; tentative D call: TRBD1 (6 bases). Trimming removed 5 bases from V and 6 bases from J, with 11 bases in between. This CDR3 comprises 12 residues. Per germline, CDR1 DFQATT and CDR2 SNEGSKA (reference sequence). The CDR3 DNA follows: TGCAGTGCTCAGAGGGGGTCCAATGAGCAGTTCTTC. Its translation: CSAQRGSNEQFF.

The chain joins TRBV10-3 to TRBJ2-5; 8 bases agree with TRBD2. The assigned J gene may be wrong: the sequence end matches TRBJ2-1 better. This CDR3 has 14 amino acids. Per germline, CDR1 ENHRY and CDR2 SYGVKD. Here the CDR3 DNA reads TGTGCCATCAGTTTGAGCGGGAGCTACAATGAGCAGTTCTTC. The encoded protein is CAISLSGSYNEQFF.

On this clonotype itself: Mismatch with germline at one junction end may stem from a read error. The chain joins TRBV7-8 to TRBJ2-7; 8 nucleotides align to TRBD2. This CDR3 is 13 amino acids long. Germline CDR1 SGHVS, CDR2 FQNEAQ. The CDR3 bases are TGTGCCAGCAGCTCCCCCTCAGCGGGGGCCTTCTCGTTC. Translated, it gives CASSSPSAGAFSF.

The table lists this clonotype with a few counts. This rearrangement joins TRBV3-1 to TRBJ2-1; TRBD2 matches at 8 bases. Unmatched junction bases numbered 7, after V lost 5 bases and J lost 4 bases. Per the germline V gene, CDR1 is LGHDT and CDR2 is YNNKEL (reference sequence). The CDR3 consists of 15 residues. The CDR3 sequence: CASSIAGLEYNEQFF. The CDR3 DNA reads as TGTGCCAGCAGCATAGCGGGACTAGAATACAATGAGCAGTTCTTC.

This clonotype appeared many times. This chain links TRBV14 with TRBJ2-7, with a weak D call TRBD1 (6 bases). Germline lookup yields CDR1 SGHDN and CDR2 FVKESK. The CDR3 spans 12 residues. V was pared by 4 bases and J by 6 bases, with 10 bases between. CDR3 coding DNA: TGTGCCAGCAGCCCGACAGGATCCGAGCAGTACTTC. It codes for CASSPTGSEQYF.

This clonotype has more than one count but fewer than ten. This rearrangement joins TRBV7-9 to TRBJ1-2; TRBD1 agrees at 7 bases. Per the germline V gene, CDR1 is SEHNR and CDR2 is FQNEAQ (reference sequence). With V trimmed by 5 bases and J by 8 bases, 8 bases remained unmatched. The CDR3 runs 13 residues. The DNA of the CDR3 is TGTGCCAGCAGCCTAATTACAGGGGACGGCTACACCTTC. Its translation: CASSLITGDGYTF.

This sequence joins TRBV5-1 and TRBJ1-2, with D tentatively TRBD1 (5 bases). The V end was cut by 1 base, the J end by 7 bases, with 11 bases between. CDR1 and CDR2 (germline): SGHRS, YFSETQ. There are 13 residues in the CDR3. The CDR3 reads CASSLWQGAGYTF. CDR3 nucleotide sequence: TGCGCCAGCAGCTTGTGGCAGGGAGCTGGCTACACCTTC.

The CDR3 sequence is CASSQDTHLSGNTIYF. CDR3 bases: TGTGCCAGCAGCCAAGATACCCATCTCTCTGGAAACACCATATATTTT. The chain uses TRBV4-2 and TRBJ1-3; D is unclear. The CDR3 totals 16 residues. Germline V gene sequence: CDR1 LGHNA, CDR2 YNFKEQ. Between the trimmed V and J ends, which lost 0 bases and 0 bases, there was a span of 9 bases.

In nucleotides, the CDR3 is TGCAGCGTTGGCTTCAGACTCTTAGCCAAAAACATTCAGTACTTC. Translated, it gives CSVGFRLLAKNIQYF. The chain combines TRBV29-1 with TRBJ2-4; no definite D call. This CDR3 region has 15 residues. V was pared by 4 bases and J by 0 bases, with 13 bases between. Germline assignment: CDR1 SQVTM and CDR2 ANQGSEA.

This clonotype was seen once. This chain connects TRBV11-2 to TRBJ1-4; 7 bases align to TRBD1. Germline V gives CDR1 SGHAT, CDR2 FQNNGV. The V segment lost 1 base and the J segment 8 bases; nucleotides outside the gene matches: 10. There are 16 residues in the CDR3. The CDR3 sequence is CASSLGVPGQQEKLFF. The CDR3 nucleotides read TGTGCCAGCAGCTTAGGCGTCCCGGGACAGCAGGAAAAACTGTTTTTT.

This clonotype was seen a handful of times. This chain links TRBV5-1 with TRBJ1-5, with no clear D. CDR3 length: 11 amino acids. In germline, CDR1 is SGHRS, CDR2 YFSETQ. The V gene lost 4 bases and the J gene lost 7 bases, with 6 bases spanning the gap. The CDR3 DNA follows: TGCGCCAGCAGCCGGAAACAGCCCCAGCATTTT. Translation: CASSRKQPQHF.

The chain employs TRBV4-3 and TRBJ1-4; D might be TRBD1 (6 bases). V was shortened by 8 bases and J by 6 bases, with 16 bases between the two germline ends. Per germline, CDR1 LGHNA and CDR2 YSLEER. The CDR3 runs 14 residues. The CDR3 reads CASSNLQGDEKLFF. The CDR3 nucleotides are TGCGCCAGCTCCAATTTACAGGGAGATGAAAAACTGTTTTTT.

This clonotype has more than one count but fewer than ten. V gene TRBV28 combines with J gene TRBJ2-5; TRBD1 might be the D (6 bases). The better agreement between TRBJ2-7 and the DNA end casts doubt on the J call. Germline CDR1 is MDHEN and CDR2 is SYDVKM. CDR3 length equals 14 residues. CDR3 sequence (DNA): TGTGCCAGCAGTTCCAGGGGTTGGCTCCACGAGCAGTACTTC. Its protein product is CASSSRGWLHEQYF.

CDR3 amino acids: CASSLSTGFTEAFF. The DNA of the CDR3 is TGTGCCAGCAGCTTATCAACAGGGTTCACTGAAGCTTTCTTT. The chain uses TRBV11-3 and TRBJ1-1, with D perhaps matching TRBD1 (6 bases). Germline V gene data show CDR1 as SGHNT and CDR2 as YENEEA. V was clipped by 2 bases and J by 4 bases, with 11 bases between them. The CDR3 covers 14 residues.

This clonotype was counted between two and nine times. The V and J genes are TRBV4-3 and TRBJ1-2, with D hard to call. The length of the CDR3 is 16 residues. V was trimmed by 0 bases and J by 6 bases, leaving 17 bases between them. Germline CDR1 LGHNA, CDR2 YSLEER. CDR3 bases: TGCGCCAGCAGCCAAGATTCGTGGCGCCCTCTTAATGGCTACACCTTC. It encodes CASSQDSWRPLNGYTF.

This clonotype appeared a few times. This sequence joins TRBV24-1 and TRBJ2-7, with TRBD2 matching 7 bases. TRBJ2-5 matches the DNA end more closely, so the J call is doubtful. Germline values: CDR1 KGHDR, CDR2 SFDVKD. The CDR3 is 17 amino acids. In DNA form, the CDR3 reads TGTGCCACCAGTGACCCCTTTGTGGGGGGGTCACAAGAGACCCAGTACTTC. Translated: CATSDPFVGGSQETQYF.

The V gene is TRBV7-2, the J gene TRBJ1-4; D remains unclear. Germline CDR1 and CDR2: SGHTA and FQGNSA. The CDR3 loop spans 19 amino acids. V lost 1 base and J lost 7, with 25 bases in between. This CDR3 reads CASSLGEHSRWTGTEKLFF. The DNA for the CDR3 is TGTGCCAGCAGCTTAGGGGAACACAGTCGCTGGACTGGTACTGAAAAACTGTTTTTT.

This clonotype was counted between two and nine times. This chain uses TRBV4-3 with TRBJ1-1; 7 bases map to TRBD1. CDR3 length: 15 amino acids. After removal of 0 bases from V and 4 bases from J, the junction contained 5 bases not matched to a gene. Germline CDR1 and CDR2: LGHNA and YSLEER. CDR3 DNA sequence: TGCGCCAGCAGCCAAGACGGAACAGGGGCCACTGAAGCTTTCTTT. Translating it yields CASSQDGTGATEAFF.

This clonotype was counted only a few times. This chain joins TRBV6-2 or TRBV6-3 and TRBJ1-1; D is ambiguous. Per germline, CDR1 MNHEY and CDR2 SVGEGT. The CDR3 spans 12 residues. The germline V and J ends were trimmed by 0 bases and 10 bases, with 9 bases remaining between them. The CDR3 reads CASSYSVEVAFF. CDR3 sequence (DNA): TGTGCCAGCAGTTACTCTGTGGAGGTAGCTTTCTTT.